This TCR beta chain was recorded in a study of T cell responses to AZD1222 COVID-19 vaccine. This clone is a singleton in its sample. The germline V gene encodes CDR1 SGHDT and CDR2 YYEEEE. The CDR3 covers 13 residues. Trimming took off 0 bases at V and 4 bases at J, with 8 bases between the two ends. Sequenced by immunoSEQ multiplex PCR; TCRdb stores in-frame clones only, minus some. The data contain more than 110,000 clones, about 90% of them singletons. V is TRBV5-6 and J is TRBJ2-7; D is possibly TRBD1 (5 bases). Sequences were derived from peripheral blood, sampled 28 days after the second AZD1222 dose. This clonotype was obtained from an adult who received the AZD1222 COVID-19 vaccine. For the CDR3, the DNA is TGTGCCAGCAGCTTGGCCAGGGCATACGAGCAGTACTTC. This codes for CASSLARAYEQYF.